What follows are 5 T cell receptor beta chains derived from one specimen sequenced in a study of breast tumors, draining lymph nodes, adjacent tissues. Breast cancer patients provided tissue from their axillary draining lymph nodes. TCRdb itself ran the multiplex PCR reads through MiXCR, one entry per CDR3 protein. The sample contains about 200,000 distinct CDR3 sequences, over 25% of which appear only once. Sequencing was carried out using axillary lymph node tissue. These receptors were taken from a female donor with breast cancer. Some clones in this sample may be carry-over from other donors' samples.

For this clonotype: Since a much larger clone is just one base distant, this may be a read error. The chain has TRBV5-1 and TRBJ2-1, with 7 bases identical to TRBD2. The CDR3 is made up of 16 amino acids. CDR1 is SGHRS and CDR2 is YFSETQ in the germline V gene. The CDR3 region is CVSSPSPSGNSNEQFF. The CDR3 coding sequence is TGCGTCAGCTCTCCCTCCCCTAGCGGAAACTCGAATGAGCAGTTCTTC.

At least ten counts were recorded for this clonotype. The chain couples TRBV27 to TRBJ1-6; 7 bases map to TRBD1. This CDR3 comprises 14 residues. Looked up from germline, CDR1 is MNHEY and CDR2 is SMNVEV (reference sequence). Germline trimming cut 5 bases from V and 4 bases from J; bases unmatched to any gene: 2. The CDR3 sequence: CASSPTGYNSPLHF. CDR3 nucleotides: TGTGCCAGCAGTCCGACAGGGTATAATTCACCCCTCCACTTT.

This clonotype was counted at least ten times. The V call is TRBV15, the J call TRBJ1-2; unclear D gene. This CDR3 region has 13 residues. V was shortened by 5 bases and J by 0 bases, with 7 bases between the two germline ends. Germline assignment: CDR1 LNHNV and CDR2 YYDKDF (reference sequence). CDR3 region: CATSSLPNYGYTF. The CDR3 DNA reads TGTGCCACCAGCTCTCTTCCTAACTATGGCTACACCTTC.

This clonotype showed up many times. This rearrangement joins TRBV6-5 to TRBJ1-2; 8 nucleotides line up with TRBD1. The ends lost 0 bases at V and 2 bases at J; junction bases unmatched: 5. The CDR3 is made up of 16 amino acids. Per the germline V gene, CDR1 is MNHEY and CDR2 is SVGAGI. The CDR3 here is CASSYSRGTGNYGYTF. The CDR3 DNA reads TGTGCCAGCAGTTACTCCCGAGGGACAGGAAACTATGGCTACACCTTC.

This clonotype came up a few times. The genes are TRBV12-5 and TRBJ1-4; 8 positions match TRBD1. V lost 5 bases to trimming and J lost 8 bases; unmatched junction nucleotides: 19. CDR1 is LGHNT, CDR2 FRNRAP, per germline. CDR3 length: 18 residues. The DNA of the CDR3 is TGTGCTAGTGGTCCGATGGCAGGGGGCGCGGGCTCCTACGAAAAACTGTTTTTT. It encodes CASGPMAGGAGSYEKLFF.